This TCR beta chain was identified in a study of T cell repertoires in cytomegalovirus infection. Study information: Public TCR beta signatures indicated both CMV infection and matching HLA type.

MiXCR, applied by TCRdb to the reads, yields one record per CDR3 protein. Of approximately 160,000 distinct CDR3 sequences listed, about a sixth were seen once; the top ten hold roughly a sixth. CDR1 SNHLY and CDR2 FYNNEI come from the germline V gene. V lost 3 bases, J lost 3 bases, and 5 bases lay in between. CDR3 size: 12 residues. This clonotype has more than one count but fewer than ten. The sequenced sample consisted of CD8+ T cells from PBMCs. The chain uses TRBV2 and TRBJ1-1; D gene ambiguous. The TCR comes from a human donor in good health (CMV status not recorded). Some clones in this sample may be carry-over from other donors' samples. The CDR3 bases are TGTGCCAGCAGTGACCGATACACTGAAGCTTTCTTT. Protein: CASSDRYTEAFF.